This is a list of T cell receptor beta chains from one sample in a study of OX40 agonist ivuxolimab in advanced cancers. Sequencing used immunoSEQ multiplex PCR; TCRdb keeps in-frame clones, though not all of them. The sample records tens of thousands of clones, around 84% being singletons. Sample: CD4+ or CD8+ T cells sorted from blood, taken in a trial of the OX40 agonist ivuxolimab. These receptors were obtained from an adult with an advanced solid tumor such as melanoma, head and neck, liver or kidney cancer. The CDR3 runs from the conserved cysteine through the conserved F or W. A D gene is named only where the DNA matches it firmly. Clone size is stated in some rows and not others, as once, few, many or a class when expanded.

TRBV23-1,TRBJ2-4,TRBD2,few,CASSLGGRGEQNIQYF,TGCGCCAGCAGTCTAGGCGGGAGAGGGGAGCAAAACATTCAGTACTTC
TRBV7-2,TRBJ2-1,TRBD2,.,CASRPTSGEYNEQFF,TGTGCCAGCAGACCCACTAGCGGAGAATACAATGAGCAGTTCTTC
TRBV2,TRBJ2-7,.,.,CASRRTYPEQYF,TGTGCCAGCAGGAGAACTTATCCCGAGCAGTACTTC
TRBV4-1,TRBJ1-1,TRBD1,.,CASSQEEVQGDLSFF,TGCGCCAGCAGCCAAGAAGAGGTGCAGGGGGACCTATCTTTCTTT
TRBV7-2,TRBJ1-3,.,.,CASSLSQGGNTIYF,TGTGCCAGCAGCTTATCTCAAGGCGGAAACACCATATATTTT
TRBV6-5,TRBJ1-2,.,.,CASTLSYTF,TGTGCCAGCACTCTAAGCTACACCTTC
TRBV5-4,TRBJ2-3,.,once,CASSYKTGIGPLDTQYF,TGTGCCAGCAGCTACAAAACAGGGATCGGGCCCTTAGATACGCAGTATTTT
TRBV10-3,TRBJ1-2,.,.,CAISEGQYGYTF,TGTGCCATCAGTGAGGGCCAGTATGGCTACACCTTC
TRBV19,TRBJ1-1,.,.,CASSMGQLNTEAFF,TGTGCCAGTAGTATGGGGCAATTGAACACTGAAGCTTTCTTT
TRBV7-2,TRBJ2-2,TRBD2,.,CASSLGLAGGWTGELFF,TGTGCCAGCAGCCTCGGACTAGCGGGAGGTTGGACCGGGGAGCTGTTTTTT
TRBV7-2,TRBJ2-7,.,.,CASSLGLQSNEQYF,TGTGCCAGCAGCTTAGGGCTACAATCCAACGAGCAGTACTTC
TRBV19,TRBJ1-2,.,.,CASSDDPNYGYTF,TGTGCCAGTAGTGATGACCCAAACTATGGCTACACCTTC
TRBV7-2,TRBJ1-1,.,.,CASSLAIGGREAFF,TGTGCCAGCAGCTTAGCCATAGGGGGACGGGAAGCTTTCTTT
TRBV7-2,TRBJ1-3,.,.,CASRPTSSGNTIYF,TGTGCCAGCAGACCGACAAGCTCTGGAAACACCATATATTTT
TRBV10-3,TRBJ1-2,.,.,CAISANNYGYTF,TGTGCCATCAGTGCCAATAACTATGGCTACACCTTC
TRBV7-3,TRBJ1-5,.,.,CASSLTPGQPQHF,TGTGCCAGCAGCTTAACCCCGGGTCAGCCCCAGCATTTT
TRBV4-3,TRBJ2-1,.,once,CASSQEGLTPSSYNEQFF,TGCGCCAGCAGCCAAGAAGGCCTGACCCCGAGCTCCTACAATGAGCAGTTCTTC
TRBV19,TRBJ1-1,.,.,CASTPGGAGDTEAFF,TGTGCCAGTACCCCTGGGGGGGCAGGTGACACTGAAGCTTTCTTT
TRBV5-4,TRBJ1-2,.,.,CASSLAQAPNGYTF,TGTGCCAGCAGCTTGGCTCAGGCACCTAATGGCTACACCTTC
TRBV6-5,TRBJ1-1,.,.,CASSNAGAGTFF,TGTGCCAGCAGTAATGCTGGGGCAGGGACTTTCTTT
TRBV28,TRBJ2-7,.,.,CASSLGFKSKYPYEQYF,TGTGCCAGCAGTTTAGGTTTTAAGTCTAAGTACCCCTACGAGCAGTACTTC
TRBV5-6,TRBJ2-3,TRBD2,.,CASSFRPSGSRTDTQYF,TGTGCCAGCAGCTTCCGGCCTAGCGGGAGTAGAACAGATACGCAGTATTTT
TRBV5-1,TRBJ2-7,TRBD1,.,CASSLGPGQPYEQYF,TGCGCCAGCAGCTTGGGCCCGGGACAGCCCTACGAGCAGTACTTC
TRBV6-6,TRBJ1-2,.,.,CASSYVTAANYGYTF,TGTGCCAGCAGTTACGTAACGGCTGCTAACTATGGCTACACCTTC
TRBV5-1,TRBJ2-3,.,.,CASSLRGGTDTQYF,TGCGCCAGCAGCTTGCGAGGGGGCACAGATACGCAGTATTTT
TRBV7-2,TRBJ2-7,TRBD1,.,CASSLNRGSSYEQYF,TGTGCCAGCAGCCTGAACAGGGGTAGCTCCTACGAGCAGTACTTC
TRBV5-8,TRBJ1-1,.,.,CASSFMAGDTEAFF,TGTGCCAGCAGCTTTATGGCAGGGGACACTGAAGCTTTCTTT
TRBV13,TRBJ2-7,.,.,CASSLALWRDTTYEQYF,TGTGCCAGCAGCTTAGCTTTGTGGCGGGACACTACCTACGAGCAGTACTTC
TRBV14,TRBJ2-2,.,.,CASSQDPRGELFF,TGTGCCAGCAGCCAAGATCCGCGAGGGGAGCTGTTTTTT
TRBV6-1,TRBJ2-1,.,.,CASSETLAPTRGYYNEQFF,TGTGCCAGCAGTGAAACTTTGGCCCCTACTCGAGGATACTACAATGAGCAGTTCTTC
TRBV7-9,TRBJ2-1,.,.,CASRREVWTSEQFF,TGTGCCAGCAGGAGGGAGGTTTGGACTTCTGAGCAGTTCTTC
TRBV13,TRBJ2-2,TRBD2,.,CASSLLAGGHRGTGELFF,TGTGCCAGCAGCCTACTAGCGGGAGGGCATCGGGGCACCGGGGAGCTGTTTTTT
TRBV4-1,TRBJ1-1,TRBD1,.,CASSQRYTGQGDTEAFF,TGCGCCAGCAGCCAGCGGTATACGGGACAGGGAGACACTGAAGCTTTCTTT
TRBV18,TRBJ2-7,.,.,CASSPRQEYEQYF,TGTGCCAGCTCACCACGACAGGAGTACGAGCAGTACTTC
TRBV11-3,TRBJ2-2,TRBD2,once,CASSARLAGRVGELFF,TGTGCCAGCAGCGCCCGACTAGCGGGAAGGGTCGGGGAGCTGTTTTTT
TRBV12-5,TRBJ1-5,.,.,CASGLSRTELSFSNQPQHF,TGTGCTAGTGGTTTATCGAGGACAGAGCTATCATTTAGCAATCAGCCCCAGCATTTT
TRBV5-1,TRBJ1-6,.,.,CASSPLGSDSPLHF,TGCGCCAGCAGCCCACTCGGGTCCGATTCACCCCTCCACTTT
TRBV7-9,TRBJ2-7,.,.,CASSLGGGPYEQYF,TGTGCCAGCAGCTTAGGAGGGGGGCCCTACGAGCAGTACTTC
TRBV4-2,TRBJ2-1,.,.,CASSQEWGAGHNEQFF,TGTGCCAGCAGCCAAGAATGGGGGGCGGGCCACAATGAGCAGTTCTTC
TRBV10-3,TRBJ2-1,.,medium-sized,CAIGSSHEQFF,TGTGCCATCGGCTCCTCCCATGAGCAGTTCTTC
TRBV7-2,TRBJ1-5,.,.,CASSLAHTGGTRRPQHF,TGTGCCAGCAGCTTAGCGCATACTGGAGGGACCCGGAGGCCCCAGCATTTT
TRBV7-2,TRBJ1-1,TRBD1,.,CASSFEQGRMAFF,TGTGCCAGCAGCTTTGAACAGGGGAGGATGGCTTTCTTT
TRBV21-1,TRBJ1-5,.,.,CASRRWQDHQPQHF,TGTGCCAGCAGAAGGTGGCAGGATCATCAGCCCCAGCATTTT
TRBV7-2,TRBJ2-3,TRBD1,.,CASSFEWDRVYTQYF,TGTGCCAGCAGCTTTGAATGGGACAGAGTCTATACGCAGTATTTT
TRBV25-1,TRBJ2-1,TRBD2,.,CASQGSGSTYNEQFF,TGTGCCAGCCAAGGAAGCGGGAGTACCTACAATGAGCAGTTCTTC
TRBV7-2,TRBJ1-5,.,.,CASSLGDRSNQPQHF,TGTGCCAGCAGCTTAGGTGACAGGAGCAATCAGCCCCAGCATTTT
TRBV6-1,TRBJ2-7,.,.,CASSEGSRDEQYF,TGTGCCAGCAGTGAAGGGAGTCGAGACGAGCAGTACTTC
TRBV2,TRBJ1-4,.,.,CAGYYQMRGVATNEKLFF,TGTGCCGGCTACTACCAAATGAGGGGGGTTGCAACTAATGAAAAACTGTTTTTT
TRBV7-3,TRBJ1-6,.,few,CASSLRGVNSPLHF,TGTGCCAGCAGCTTAAGGGGTGTGAATTCACCCCTCCACTTT
TRBV6-5,TRBJ2-7,.,once,CASSYVGTSSYEQYF,TGTGCCAGCAGTTACGTCGGAACGAGCTCCTACGAGCAGTACTTC
TRBV7-2,TRBJ2-1,.,.,CASSPPTPSVEQFF,TGTGCCAGCAGCCCACCCACACCCTCAGTAGAGCAGTTCTTC